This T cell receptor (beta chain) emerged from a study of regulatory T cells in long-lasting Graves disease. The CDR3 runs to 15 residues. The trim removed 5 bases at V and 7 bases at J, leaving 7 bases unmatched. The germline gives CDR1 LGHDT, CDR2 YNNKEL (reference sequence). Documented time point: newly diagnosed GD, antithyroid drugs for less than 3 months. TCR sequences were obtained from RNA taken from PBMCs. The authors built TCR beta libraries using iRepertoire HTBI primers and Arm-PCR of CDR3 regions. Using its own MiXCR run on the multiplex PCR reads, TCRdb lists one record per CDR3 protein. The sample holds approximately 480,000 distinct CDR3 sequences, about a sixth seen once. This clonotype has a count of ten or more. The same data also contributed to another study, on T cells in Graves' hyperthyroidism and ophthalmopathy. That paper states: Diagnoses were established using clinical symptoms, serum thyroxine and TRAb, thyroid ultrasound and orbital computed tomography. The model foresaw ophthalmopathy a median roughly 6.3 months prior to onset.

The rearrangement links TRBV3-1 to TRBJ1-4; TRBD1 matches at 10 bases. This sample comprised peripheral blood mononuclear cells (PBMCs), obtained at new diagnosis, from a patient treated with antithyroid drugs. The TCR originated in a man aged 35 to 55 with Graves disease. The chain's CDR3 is CASSKRQGATEKLFF. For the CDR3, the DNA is TGTGCCAGCAGCAAGCGACAGGGGGCGACTGAAAAACTGTTTTTT. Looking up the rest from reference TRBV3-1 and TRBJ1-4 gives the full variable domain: DTAVSQTPKYLVTQMGNDKSIKCEQNLGHDTMYWYKQDSKKFLKIMFSYNNKELIINETVPNRFSPKSPDKAHLNLHINSLELGDSAVYFCASSKRQGATEKLFFGSGTQLSVL.